This entry lists 25 T cell receptor beta chains sequenced from one sample in a study of graft-versus-host responses after intestinal transplantation. The protocol was immunoSEQ multiplex PCR, while the TCRdb copy is restricted to in-frame clones and leaves out a portion. The sample consists of roughly 18,000 clones, around 95% of them appearing once. Sequences were derived from PBMCs, sampled 23 days after intestinal transplant. These receptor sequences come from a human patient who received an intestinal transplant, so some T cells may come from the graft donor.

This clone was observed once. The chain recombines TRBV28 with TRBJ2-1; 9 bases map to TRBD2. CDR3 length: 15 residues. The trim removed 5 bases at V and 8 bases at J, leaving 10 bases unmatched. Germline V gene lookup returns CDR1 MDHEN and CDR2 SYDVKM. This CDR3 reads CASSLSGLAVDEQFF. Here the CDR3 DNA reads TGTGCCAGCAGTCTTTCGGGACTAGCAGTCGATGAGCAGTTCTTC.

The chain carries TRBV7-9 and TRBJ1-1; D remains unclear. Trimming took off 5 bases at V and 8 bases at J, with 9 bases between the two ends. Germline V gene data show CDR1 as SEHNR and CDR2 as FQNEAQ (reference sequence). The CDR3 runs 11 residues. DNA of the CDR3: TGTGCCAGCAGCCCCGGTTCGGAAGCTTTCTTT. This encodes CASSPGSEAFF.

The chain recombines TRBV10-3 with TRBJ1-5, with 7 bases lining up with TRBD1. Germline V gene data show CDR1 as ENHRY and CDR2 as SYGVKD. The CDR3 sequence is 13 residues long. V shed 7 bases and J 5 bases; nucleotides not matched to a gene: 5. CDR3 DNA: TGTGCCATCACTGACAGGGCAGATCAGCCCCAGCATTTT. Its protein is CAITDRADQPQHF.

This chain uses TRBV5-4 with TRBJ2-7; D unresolved. The CDR3 is made up of 13 amino acids. Trimming took off 3 bases at V and 4 bases at J, with 11 bases between the two ends. Per germline, CDR1 SGHNT and CDR2 YYREEE (reference sequence). In DNA, the CDR3 is TGTGCCAGCAGCTCAGGAGCCGCGTACGAGCAGTACTTC. Its translation: CASSSGAAYEQYF.

DNA for the CDR3: TGTGCCAGCAGTTTCCCCTCAGATACGCAGTATTTT. Its translation is CASSFPSDTQYF. The V and J genes are TRBV27 and TRBJ2-3; no firm D call. Trimming shortened V by 3 bases and J by 4 bases, and 5 bases separated the two germline ends. Germline assignment: CDR1 MNHEY and CDR2 SMNVEV (reference sequence). The CDR3 has 12 residues.

The genes are TRBV9 and TRBJ1-4; tentative D call: TRBD1 (6 bases). V shed 0 bases and J shed 7 bases, with 13 bases lying between them. The germline V gene has CDR1 SGDLS and CDR2 YYNGEE. CDR3 length: 15 amino acids. CDR3 sequence reads: CASSVEGGLGEKLFF. The CDR3 bases are TGTGCCAGCAGCGTAGAGGGGGGCTTGGGTGAAAAACTGTTTTTT.

This chain joins TRBV2 and TRBJ1-5; the D is unclear. Trimming stripped 2 bases from V and 5 bases from J, with 13 bases between. CDR3 length equals 15 residues. The germline V gene encodes CDR1 SNHLY and CDR2 FYNNEI. CDR3 in DNA: TGTGCCAGCAGTGAACCAAGTGCCGGTCATCAGCCCCAGCATTTT. This encodes CASSEPSAGHQPQHF.

This clone has just one count. V and J are TRBV5-1 and TRBJ2-3; 8 bases align to TRBD1. The CDR3 extends over 15 amino acids. With V trimmed by 3 bases and J by 4 bases, 7 bases remained unmatched. In germline, CDR1 is SGHRS, CDR2 YFSETQ. For the CDR3, the DNA is TGCGCCAGCAGCTCCCAGGGGGCGGGTGCAGATACGCAGTATTTT. The encoded protein is CASSSQGAGADTQYF.

The rearrangement links TRBV27 to TRBJ2-7; D gene uncertain. V shed 1 base and J shed 4 bases, with 11 bases lying between them. Germline-derived CDR1 and CDR2 are MNHEY and SMNVEV (reference sequence). This CDR3 has 14 amino acids. CDR3 sequence reads: CASSLFRAGYEQYF. The CDR3, as DNA: TGTGCCAGCAGTTTATTTAGGGCCGGGTACGAGCAGTACTTC.

The V and J genes are TRBV7-9 and TRBJ1-2, with unresolved D. This CDR3 spans 16 amino acids. The V gene's germline CDR1 is SEHNR and CDR2 FQNEAQ (reference sequence). V was shortened by 1 base and J by 4 bases, with 16 bases between the two germline ends. CDR3 in DNA: TGTGCCAGCAGCTTAGGATACCGGGTATCGGGCTATGGCTACACCTTC. Its protein is CASSLGYRVSGYGYTF.

The chain joins TRBV11-3 to TRBJ2-7, with TRBD2 identical over 13 bases. J was trimmed by 2 bases and V by 0 bases; bases with no gene match: 10. CDR1 is SGHNT and CDR2 is YENEEA in the germline V gene. The CDR3 runs to 19 residues. The CDR3 is CASSLDFRRGLAGTYEQYF. In DNA form, the CDR3 reads TGTGCCAGCAGCTTAGATTTTAGAAGGGGACTAGCGGGGACCTACGAGCAGTACTTC.

J is TRBJ1-5 and V is TRBV6-1; D might be TRBD1 (5 bases). Per the germline V gene, CDR1 is MNHNS and CDR2 is SASEGT. CDR3 size: 16 residues. V lost 3 bases to trimming and J lost 3 bases, with 15 bases between them. CDR3 region: CASSDYIQVPNQPQHF. The CDR3 nucleotides are TGTGCCAGCAGTGACTATATACAGGTCCCCAATCAGCCCCAGCATTTT.

The gene calls are TRBV5-6 and TRBJ1-1; D remains ambiguous. V was cut by 0 bases and J by 1 base, with 10 bases left in between. CDR1 SGHDT and CDR2 YYEEEE come from the germline V gene. CDR3 length equals 15 residues. This CDR3 reads CASSLEFVQNTEAFF. CDR3 DNA sequence: TGTGCCAGCAGCTTGGAGTTTGTACAGAACACTGAAGCTTTCTTT.

In its sample, this clone was seen once. V gene TRBV25-1 combines with J gene TRBJ2-5, with 7 bases aligning to TRBD2. J was trimmed by 2 bases and V by 6 bases; bases with no gene match: 6. The CDR3 totals 14 residues. Per germline, CDR1 MGHDK and CDR2 SYGVNS. The CDR3 bases are TGTGCCAGCAGCCAAGGGGAGGGGCAAGAGACCCAGTACTTC. Its protein is CASSQGEGQETQYF. The variable domain in full, completed from reference TRBV25-1 and TRBJ2-5, reads EADIYQTPRYLVIGTGKKITLECSQTMGHDKMYWYQQDPGMELHLIHYSYGVNSTEKGDLSSESTVSRIRTEHFPLTLESARPSHTSQYLCASSQGEGQETQYFGPGTRLLVL.

The chain is built from TRBV5-1 and TRBJ2-2; D is tentatively TRBD1 or TRBD2 (5 bases each). The CDR3 extends over 20 amino acids. The V and J ends lost 1 base and 4 bases respectively, with 26 bases between them. CDR1 and CDR2 (germline): SGHRS, YFSETQ. This chain's CDR3 is CASSLIKSGTILNGTGELFF. CDR3 DNA: TGCGCCAGCAGCTTGATAAAATCCGGGACGATCCTAAACGGCACCGGGGAGCTGTTTTTT.

This sequence joins TRBV5-6 and TRBJ2-7; TRBD2 matches 7 bases. Germline CDR1 is SGHDT and CDR2 is YYEEEE. The CDR3 spans 13 residues. V dropped 4 bases and J dropped 5; count of bases not matched to a gene: 6. The CDR3 nucleotides are TGTGCCAGCAGCGCGCGGGAGCTCCACGAGCAGTACTTC. Protein sequence: CASSARELHEQYF.

This clone was counted a single time. The rearrangement uses TRBV10-3 and TRBJ2-7; possible D gene TRBD1, 6 bases. The germline CDR1 and CDR2 sequences are ENHRY and SYGVKD. Trimming removed 8 bases from V and 4 bases from J, with 12 bases in between. The length of the CDR3 is 12 residues. CDR3 DNA: TGTGCCATCGCAGGGGAAGGATACGAGCAGTACTTC. As protein: CAIAGEGYEQYF.

This clone was observed a single time. The V call is TRBV28, the J call TRBJ2-6; tentative D call: TRBD1 (5 bases). Deletions cut 3 bases from V and 1 base from J, with 16 bases between. Germline V gene lookup returns CDR1 MDHEN and CDR2 SYDVKM. The CDR3 sequence is 18 residues long. This chain's CDR3 is CASSFHPEDSSGANVLTF. The CDR3, as DNA: TGTGCCAGCAGTTTCCACCCTGAAGACAGTTCTGGGGCCAACGTCCTGACTTTC.

The chain recombines TRBV9 with TRBJ1-1, with a weak D call TRBD1 (6 bases). Trimming cost V 7 bases and J 0 bases, with 7 bases left between them. Germline loops: CDR1 SGDLS, CDR2 YYNGEE. This CDR3 is built from 12 residues. CDR3 residues: CASQGLNTEAFF. CDR3 coding DNA: TGTGCCAGCCAGGGGCTGAACACTGAAGCTTTCTTT. The complete variable domain, with remaining parts taken from reference TRBV9 and TRBJ1-1, reads DSGVTQTPKHLITATGQRVTLRCSPRSGDLSVYWYQQSLDQGLQFLIQYYNGEERAKGNILERFSAQQFPDLHSELNLSSLELGDSALYFCASQGLNTEAFFGQGTRLTVV.

This sequence joins TRBV4-1 and TRBJ2-7; 14 bases are a match to TRBD2. The length of the CDR3 is 19 residues. Trimming took 0 bases from V and 1 from J; bases not matched to a gene: 8. The germline V gene has CDR1 MGHRA and CDR2 YSYEKL. CDR3 sequence (DNA): TGCGCCAGCAGCCAAGAAGGGGGACTAGCGGGAGCCCCTTCCTACGAGCAGTACTTC. This codes for CASSQEGGLAGAPSYEQYF.

This chain joins TRBV27 and TRBJ2-1, with D possibly called TRBD1 or TRBD2 (5 bases each). Germline V gene sequence: CDR1 MNHEY, CDR2 SMNVEV (reference sequence). CDR3 length equals 13 residues. V was shortened by 6 bases and J by 4 bases, with 10 bases between the two germline ends. For the CDR3, the DNA is TGTGCCAGCAGGGGGGTCCTATACAATGAGCAGTTCTTC. Translating it yields CASRGVLYNEQFF.

V gene TRBV7-9 combines with J gene TRBJ2-5; 10 bases agree with TRBD2. J gave up 3 bases and V 8 bases, and 6 bases lay outside the gene matches. This CDR3 has 14 amino acids. CDR1 SEHNR and CDR2 FQNEAQ come from the germline V gene (reference sequence). In DNA form, the CDR3 reads TGTGCCAGCTTGGCAGCGGGAGGGAAAGAGACCCAGTACTTC. This sequence encodes CASLAAGGKETQYF.

The genes are TRBV11-2 and TRBJ2-7; TRBD1 agrees at 7 bases. This CDR3 region has 15 residues. Germline CDR1 SGHAT, CDR2 FQNNGV. The trim removed 2 bases at V and 2 bases at J, leaving 6 bases unmatched. CDR3 amino acids: CASSLIRQGTYEQYF. The CDR3 DNA reads TGTGCCAGCAGCTTAATAAGACAGGGAACCTACGAGCAGTACTTC.

J is TRBJ2-6 and V is TRBV7-3; D is ambiguous. Germline V CDR1 and CDR2: SGHTA, FQGTGA. The CDR3 extends over 18 amino acids. V shed 2 bases and J shed 0 bases, with 14 bases lying between them. CDR3 sequence: CASSLYGDVYSGANVLTF. CDR3 bases: TGTGCCAGCAGCTTATACGGAGATGTATACTCTGGGGCCAACGTCCTGACTTTC.

The J gene is TRBJ2-3, the V gene TRBV19, with D hard to call. V gave up 4 bases and J gave up 4 bases, with 15 bases separating them. CDR1 LNHDA and CDR2 SQIVND come from the germline V gene (reference sequence). This CDR3 region has 15 residues. The CDR3 sequence: CASSNGPVWADTQYF. The CDR3 coding sequence is TGTGCCAGTAGTAACGGACCGGTGTGGGCAGATACGCAGTATTTT.